This is a list of T cell receptor beta chains from one sample in a study of monozygotic twins with inflammatory bowel disease. TCRdb reprocessed the 5' RACE reads and keeps a single row for each CDR3 protein, giving no DNA. The sample shows approximately 300,000 distinct CDR3 sequences, and 5.6% sits with its ten largest clones. The sequencing sample was made of blood. All receptors come from a human donor with ulcerative colitis or Crohn's disease, or a healthy co-twin of an affected twin (not recorded which). The CDR3 runs from the conserved cysteine through the conserved F or W.

v_gene	j_gene	CDR3aa
TRBV7-2	TRBJ2-7	CASSLSAGGPYEQYF
TRBV30	TRBJ1-6	CAWSRRVAPYNSPLHF
TRBV12-3/TRBV12-4	TRBJ1-5	CASSFTGKNQPQHF
TRBV4-3	TRBJ2-3	CASSQTRGTTDTQYF
TRBV7-7	TRBJ2-7	CASSRRGGVGYEQYF
TRBV2	TRBJ1-1	CASSPGWTEAFF
TRBV20-1	TRBJ2-2	CSARMGLGRAGELFF
TRBV5-1	TRBJ2-6	CASSPGPAGANVLTF
TRBV5-5	TRBJ2-7	CASSPGARTPDEQYF
TRBV18	TRBJ2-3	CASSPRRTSGRARLIDTQYF
TRBV12-3/TRBV12-4	TRBJ2-7	CASSFSVGLSYEQYF
TRBV5-4	TRBJ1-1	CASSVNVLRVGRSGAFF
TRBV14	TRBJ1-3	CASSHSIGNTIYF
TRBV7-9	TRBJ1-3	CASSTKGRGGTLSSGNTIYF
TRBV27	TRBJ2-1	CASRGDFHNEQFF
TRBV4-2	TRBJ2-5	CASSQSSNKETQYF
TRBV27	TRBJ2-2	CASSFQGLPGELFF
TRBV5-1	TRBJ1-2	CASSLAGESGYTF
TRBV12-3/TRBV12-4	TRBJ2-7	CASSSLEGQGNEQYF
TRBV5-1	TRBJ2-7	CASSLAGGSGYEQYF
TRBV12-3/TRBV12-4	TRBJ2-7	CASSPGGEQYF
TRBV15	TRBJ2-5	CATTNGLGYGETQYF
TRBV7-2	TRBJ1-5	CASSWTMNQPQHF
TRBV10-3	TRBJ2-5	CAIGWTGQETQYF
TRBV6-2/TRBV6-3	TRBJ2-5	CASSNPDRVLKTQYF
TRBV20-1	TRBJ2-7	CSASGMSPYEQYF
TRBV12-3/TRBV12-4	TRBJ2-1	CASSLSSPTLDEQFF
TRBV20-1	TRBJ2-7	CSAREDFKGTYEQYF
TRBV25-1	TRBJ2-1	CASRSGQGMRQFF
TRBV9	TRBJ2-1	CASSVAGGSAHYNEQFF
TRBV27	TRBJ2-1	CASKGYQYNEQFF
TRBV7-3	TRBJ2-7	CASSPPGGGEQYF
TRBV4-3	TRBJ2-7	CASSQDASGNEQYF
TRBV6-2/TRBV6-3	TRBJ2-7	CASSYSFRGWNEQYF
TRBV29-1	TRBJ1-5	CSVAENQGQPQHF
TRBV28	TRBJ1-5	CASSPNGQGSNQPQHF
TRBV28	TRBJ2-5	CASTATVHQETQYF
TRBV5-6	TRBJ2-7	CASSPDGTSGYEQYF
TRBV7-2	TRBJ2-3	CASSFGVQTQYF
TRBV5-1	TRBJ2-1	CASSLVGVRQGYNEQFF
TRBV7-2	TRBJ1-4	CASSTDATNEKLFF
TRBV5-1	TRBJ2-7	CASSRTGGRYEQYF
TRBV12-3/TRBV12-4	TRBJ2-3	CASSQAGGDTQYF
TRBV7-2	TRBJ2-3	CASSPRGASGTDTQYF
TRBV7-2	TRBJ2-7	CASSSTGFQRGYEQYF
TRBV14	TRBJ1-4	CASSQLRSGTGLEKLFF
TRBV15	TRBJ2-7	CATSDWGSSYEQYF
TRBV5-6	TRBJ1-3	CASSLPEGGSSRNTIYF
TRBV7-9	TRBJ2-2	CASTPTSMRELFF
TRBV6-2/TRBV6-3	TRBJ2-2	CASSYFAGELFF
TRBV10-3	TRBJ2-5	CAISEEVLQETQYF
TRBV6-5	TRBJ2-1	CASSYAGTSGYNEQFF
TRBV6-4	TRBJ2-3	CASKVAQGTDMQYF
TRBV7-9	TRBJ2-7	CASSSPGGAFYEQYF
TRBV10-3	TRBJ2-1	CAISATNSYNEQFF